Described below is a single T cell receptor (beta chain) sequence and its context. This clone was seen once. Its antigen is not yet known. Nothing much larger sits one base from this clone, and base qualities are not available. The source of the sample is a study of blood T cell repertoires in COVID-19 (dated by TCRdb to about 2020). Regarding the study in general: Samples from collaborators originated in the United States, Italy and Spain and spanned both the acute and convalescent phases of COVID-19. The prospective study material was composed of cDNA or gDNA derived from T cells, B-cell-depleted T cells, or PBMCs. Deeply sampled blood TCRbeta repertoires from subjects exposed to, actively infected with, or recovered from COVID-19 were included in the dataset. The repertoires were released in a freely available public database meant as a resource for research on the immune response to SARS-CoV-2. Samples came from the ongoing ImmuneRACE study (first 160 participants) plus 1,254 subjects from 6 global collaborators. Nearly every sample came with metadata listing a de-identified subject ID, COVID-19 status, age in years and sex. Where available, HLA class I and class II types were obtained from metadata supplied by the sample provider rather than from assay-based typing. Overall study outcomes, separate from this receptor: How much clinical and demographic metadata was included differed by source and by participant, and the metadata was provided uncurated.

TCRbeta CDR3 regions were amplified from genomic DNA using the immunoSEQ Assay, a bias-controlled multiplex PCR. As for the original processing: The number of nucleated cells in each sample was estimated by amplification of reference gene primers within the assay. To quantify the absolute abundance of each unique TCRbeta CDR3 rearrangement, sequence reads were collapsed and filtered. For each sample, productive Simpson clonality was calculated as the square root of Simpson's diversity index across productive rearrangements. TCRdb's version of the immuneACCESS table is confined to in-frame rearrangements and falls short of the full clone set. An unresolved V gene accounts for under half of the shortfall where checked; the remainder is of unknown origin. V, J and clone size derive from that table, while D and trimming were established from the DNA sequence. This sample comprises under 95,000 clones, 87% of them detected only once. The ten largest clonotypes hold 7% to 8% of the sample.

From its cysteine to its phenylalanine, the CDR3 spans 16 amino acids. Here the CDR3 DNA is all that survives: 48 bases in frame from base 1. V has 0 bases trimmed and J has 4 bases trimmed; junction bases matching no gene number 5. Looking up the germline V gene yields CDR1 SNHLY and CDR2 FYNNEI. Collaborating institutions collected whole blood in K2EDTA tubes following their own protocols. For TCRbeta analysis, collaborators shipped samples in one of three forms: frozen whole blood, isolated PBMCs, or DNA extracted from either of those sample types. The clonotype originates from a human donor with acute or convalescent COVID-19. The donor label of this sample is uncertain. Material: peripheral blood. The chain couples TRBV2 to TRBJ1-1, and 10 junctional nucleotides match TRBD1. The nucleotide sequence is TGTGCCAGCAGTGAAGCAAGTGGGACAGGGGCCACTGAAGCTTTCTTT. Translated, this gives CASSEASGTGATEAFF.